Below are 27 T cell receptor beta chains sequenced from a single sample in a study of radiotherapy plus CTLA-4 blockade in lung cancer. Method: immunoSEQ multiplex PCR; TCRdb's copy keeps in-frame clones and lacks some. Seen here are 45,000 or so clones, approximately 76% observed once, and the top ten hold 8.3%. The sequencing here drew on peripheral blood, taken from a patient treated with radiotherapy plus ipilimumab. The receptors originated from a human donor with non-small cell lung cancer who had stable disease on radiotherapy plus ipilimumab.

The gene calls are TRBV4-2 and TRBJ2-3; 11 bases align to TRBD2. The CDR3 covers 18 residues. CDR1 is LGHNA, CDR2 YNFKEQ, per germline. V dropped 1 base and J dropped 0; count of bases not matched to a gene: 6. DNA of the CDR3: TGTGCCAGCAGCCAAGTCGGGACTAGCGGTCTTAGCACAGATACGCAGTATTTT. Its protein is CASSQVGTSGLSTDTQYF.

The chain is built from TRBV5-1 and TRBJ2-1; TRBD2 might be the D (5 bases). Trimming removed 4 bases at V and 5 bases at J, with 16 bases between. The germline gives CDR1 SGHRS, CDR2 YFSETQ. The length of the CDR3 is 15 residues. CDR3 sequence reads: CASSLGEAEHNEQFF. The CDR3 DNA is TGCGCCAGCAGCCTTGGTGAAGCGGAACACAATGAGCAGTTCTTC.

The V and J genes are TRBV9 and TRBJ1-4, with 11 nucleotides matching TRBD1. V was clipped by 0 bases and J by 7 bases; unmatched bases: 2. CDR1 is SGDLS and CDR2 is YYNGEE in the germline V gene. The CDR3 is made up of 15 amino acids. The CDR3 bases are TGTGCCAGCAGCGTAGCCGGGACAGGGGGTGAAAAACTGTTTTTT. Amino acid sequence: CASSVAGTGGEKLFF.

The CDR3 protein is CASSSGVFSNQPQHF. The CDR3 region has the DNA TGTGCCAGCAGTTCGGGGGTCTTCAGCAATCAGCCCCAGCATTTT. The V and J genes are TRBV6-5 and TRBJ1-5, with D maybe TRBD1 (5 bases). The V end lost 4 bases, the J end lost 1 base, and 11 bases lay between the germline ends. The CDR3 has 15 residues. Germline V CDR1 and CDR2: MNHEY, SVGAGI.

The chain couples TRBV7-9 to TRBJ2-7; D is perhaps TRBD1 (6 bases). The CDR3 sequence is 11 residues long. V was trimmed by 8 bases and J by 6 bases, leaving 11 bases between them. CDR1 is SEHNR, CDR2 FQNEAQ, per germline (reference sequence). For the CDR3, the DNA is TGTGCCAGCCTCCAAGGGGGCGAGCAGTACGTC. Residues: CASLQGGEQYV.

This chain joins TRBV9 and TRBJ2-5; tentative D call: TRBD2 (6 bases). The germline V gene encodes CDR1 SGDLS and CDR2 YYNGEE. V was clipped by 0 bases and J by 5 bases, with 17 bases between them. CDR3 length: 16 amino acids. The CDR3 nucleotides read TGTGCCAGCAGCGTAGGAGTAGCGGACCGTCGGGAGACCCAGTACTTC. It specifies CASSVGVADRRETQYF. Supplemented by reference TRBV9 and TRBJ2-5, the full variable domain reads DSGVTQTPKHLITATGQRVTLRCSPRSGDLSVYWYQQSLDQGLQFLIQYYNGEERAKGNILERFSAQQFPDLHSELNLSSLELGDSALYFCASSVGVADRRETQYFGPGTRLLVL.

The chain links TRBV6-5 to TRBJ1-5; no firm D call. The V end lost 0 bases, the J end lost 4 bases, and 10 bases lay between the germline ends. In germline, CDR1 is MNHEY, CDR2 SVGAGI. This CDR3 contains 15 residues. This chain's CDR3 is CASSYSIYGNQPQHF. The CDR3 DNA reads TGTGCCAGCAGTTACTCGATATATGGGAATCAGCCCCAGCATTTT.

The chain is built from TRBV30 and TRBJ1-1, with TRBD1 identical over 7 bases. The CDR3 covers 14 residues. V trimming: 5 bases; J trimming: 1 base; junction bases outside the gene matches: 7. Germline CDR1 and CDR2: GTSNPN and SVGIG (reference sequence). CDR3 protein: CAWGPQGRNTEAFF. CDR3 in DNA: TGTGCCTGGGGCCCACAGGGGAGGAACACTGAAGCTTTCTTT.

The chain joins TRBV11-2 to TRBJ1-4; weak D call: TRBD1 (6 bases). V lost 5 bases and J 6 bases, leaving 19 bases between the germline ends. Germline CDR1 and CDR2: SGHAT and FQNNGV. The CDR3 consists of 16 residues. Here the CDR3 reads CASSPWAGRGHEKLFF. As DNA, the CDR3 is TGTGCCAGCAGCCCCTGGGCAGGCAGGGGCCATGAAAAACTGTTTTTT.

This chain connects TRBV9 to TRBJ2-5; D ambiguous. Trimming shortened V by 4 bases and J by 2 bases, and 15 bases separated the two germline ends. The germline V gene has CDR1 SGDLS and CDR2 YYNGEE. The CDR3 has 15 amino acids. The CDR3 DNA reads TGTGCCAGCAGCCCCACCCCGCAGTTACAAGAGACCCAGTACTTC. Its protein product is CASSPTPQLQETQYF.

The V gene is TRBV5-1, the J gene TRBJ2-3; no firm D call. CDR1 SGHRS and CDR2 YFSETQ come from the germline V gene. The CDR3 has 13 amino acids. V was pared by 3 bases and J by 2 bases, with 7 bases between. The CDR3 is CASSSPPTDTQYF. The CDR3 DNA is TGCGCCAGCAGCTCGCCCCCCACAGATACGCAGTATTTT.

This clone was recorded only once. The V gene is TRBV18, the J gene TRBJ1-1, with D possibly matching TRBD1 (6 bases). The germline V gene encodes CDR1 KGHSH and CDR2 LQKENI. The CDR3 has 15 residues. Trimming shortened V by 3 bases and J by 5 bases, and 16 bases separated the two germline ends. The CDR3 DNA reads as TGTGCCAGCTCACCTATCAGGGGCAGTAGGACTGAAGCTTTCTTT. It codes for CASSPIRGSRTEAFF.

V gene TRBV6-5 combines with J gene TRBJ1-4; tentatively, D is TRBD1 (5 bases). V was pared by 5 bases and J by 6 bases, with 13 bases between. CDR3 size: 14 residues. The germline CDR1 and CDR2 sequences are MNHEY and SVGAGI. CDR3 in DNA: TGTGCCAGCAGTCAGACAGCGAGCCATGAAAAACTGTTTTTT. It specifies CASSQTASHEKLFF.

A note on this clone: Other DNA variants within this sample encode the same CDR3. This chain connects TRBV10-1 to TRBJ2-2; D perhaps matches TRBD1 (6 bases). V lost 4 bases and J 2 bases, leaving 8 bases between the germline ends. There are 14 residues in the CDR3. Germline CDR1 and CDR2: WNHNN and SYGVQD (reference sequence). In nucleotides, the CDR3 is TGCGCCAGCAGTGGGACAGTTAACACCGGGGAGCTGTTTTTT. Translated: CASSGTVNTGELFF.

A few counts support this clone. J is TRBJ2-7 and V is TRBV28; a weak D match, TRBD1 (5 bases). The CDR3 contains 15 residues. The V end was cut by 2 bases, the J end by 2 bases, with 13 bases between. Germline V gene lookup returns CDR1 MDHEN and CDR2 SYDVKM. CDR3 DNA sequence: TGTGCCAGCAGTTTAAGGTACAGGCTACCCTACGAGCAGTACGTC. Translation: CASSLRYRLPYEQYV.

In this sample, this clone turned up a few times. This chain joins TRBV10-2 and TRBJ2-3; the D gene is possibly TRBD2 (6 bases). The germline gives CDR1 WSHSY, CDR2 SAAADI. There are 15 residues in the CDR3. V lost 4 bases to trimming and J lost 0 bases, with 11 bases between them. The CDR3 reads CASSATRLSTDTQYF. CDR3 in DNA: TGCGCCAGCAGTGCGACTAGGCTCAGCACAGATACGCAGTATTTT.

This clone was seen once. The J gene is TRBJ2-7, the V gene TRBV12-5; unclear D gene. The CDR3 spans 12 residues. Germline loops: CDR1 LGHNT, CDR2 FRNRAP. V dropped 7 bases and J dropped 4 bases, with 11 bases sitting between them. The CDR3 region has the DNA TGTGCTAGTGCCTTGCCCCCTTACGAGCAGTACTTC. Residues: CASALPPYEQYF.

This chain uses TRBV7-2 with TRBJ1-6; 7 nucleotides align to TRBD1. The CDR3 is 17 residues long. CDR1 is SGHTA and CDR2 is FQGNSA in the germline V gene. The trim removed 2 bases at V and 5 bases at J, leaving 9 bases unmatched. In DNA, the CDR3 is TGTGCCAGCAGCTTACCAGGCAGGGGGAATAATAATTCACCCCTCCACTTT. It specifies CASSLPGRGNNNSPLHF.

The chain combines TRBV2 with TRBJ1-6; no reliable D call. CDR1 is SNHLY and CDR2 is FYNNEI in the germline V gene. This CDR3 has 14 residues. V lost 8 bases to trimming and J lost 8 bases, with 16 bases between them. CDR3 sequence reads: CASLGGVLDSPLHF. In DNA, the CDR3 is TGTGCCAGCCTTGGCGGAGTTTTGGATTCACCCCTCCACTTT.

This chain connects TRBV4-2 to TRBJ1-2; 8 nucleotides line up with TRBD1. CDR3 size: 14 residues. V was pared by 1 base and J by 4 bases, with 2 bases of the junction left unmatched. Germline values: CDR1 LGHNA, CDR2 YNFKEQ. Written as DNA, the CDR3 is TGTGCCAGCAGCCAAGGGGACAGGAGCTATGGCTACACCTTC. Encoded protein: CASSQGDRSYGYTF.

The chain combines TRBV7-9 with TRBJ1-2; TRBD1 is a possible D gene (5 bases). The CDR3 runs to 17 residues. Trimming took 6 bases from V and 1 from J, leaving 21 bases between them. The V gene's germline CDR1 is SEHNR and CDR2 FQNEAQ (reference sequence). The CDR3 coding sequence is TGTGCCAGCAGTTTGATCCCCCAGGGAGGGAGTAACTATGGCTACACCTTC. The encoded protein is CASSLIPQGGSNYGYTF.

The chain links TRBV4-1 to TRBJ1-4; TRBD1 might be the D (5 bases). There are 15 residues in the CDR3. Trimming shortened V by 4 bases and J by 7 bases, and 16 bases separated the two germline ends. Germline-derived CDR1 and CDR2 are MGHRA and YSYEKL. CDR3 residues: CASSPYGGRSEKLFF. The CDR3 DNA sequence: TGCGCCAGCAGCCCGTATGGGGGGAGGAGTGAAAAACTGTTTTTT.

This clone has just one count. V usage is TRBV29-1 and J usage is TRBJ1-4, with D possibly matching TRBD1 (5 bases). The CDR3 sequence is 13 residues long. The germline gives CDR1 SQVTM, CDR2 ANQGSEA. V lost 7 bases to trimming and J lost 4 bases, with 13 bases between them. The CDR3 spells CSAKTAYNEKLFF. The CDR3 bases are TGCAGCGCCAAGACAGCCTATAATGAAAAACTGTTTTTT.

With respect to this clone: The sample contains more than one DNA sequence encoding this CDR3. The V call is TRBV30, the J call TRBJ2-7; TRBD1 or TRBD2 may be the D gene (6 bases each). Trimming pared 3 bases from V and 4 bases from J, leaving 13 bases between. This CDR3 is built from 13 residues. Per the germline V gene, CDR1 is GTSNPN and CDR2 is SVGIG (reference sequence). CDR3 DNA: TGTGCCTGGAGGGGGGCGGGGACTTACGAGCAGTACTTC. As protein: CAWRGAGTYEQYF.

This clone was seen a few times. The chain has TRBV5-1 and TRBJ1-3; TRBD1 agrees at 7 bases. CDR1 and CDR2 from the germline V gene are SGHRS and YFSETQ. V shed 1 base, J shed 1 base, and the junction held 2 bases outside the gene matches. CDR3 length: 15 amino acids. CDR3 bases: TGCGCCAGCAGCTTGATGGGACAGTCTGGAAACACCATATATTTT. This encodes CASSLMGQSGNTIYF. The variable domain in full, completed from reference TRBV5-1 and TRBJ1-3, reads KAGVTQTPRYLIKTRGQQVTLSCSPISGHRSVSWYQQTPGQGLQFLFEYFSETQRNKGNFPGRFSGRQFSNSRSEMNVSTLELGDSALYLCASSLMGQSGNTIYFGEGSWLTVV.

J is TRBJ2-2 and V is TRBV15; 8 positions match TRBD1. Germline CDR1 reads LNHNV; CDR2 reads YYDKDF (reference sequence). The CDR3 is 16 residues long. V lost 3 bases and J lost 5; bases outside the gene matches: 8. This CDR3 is CATSRGTGVMTGELFF. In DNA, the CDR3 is TGTGCCACCAGCAGGGGGACAGGCGTCATGACCGGGGAGCTGTTTTTT.

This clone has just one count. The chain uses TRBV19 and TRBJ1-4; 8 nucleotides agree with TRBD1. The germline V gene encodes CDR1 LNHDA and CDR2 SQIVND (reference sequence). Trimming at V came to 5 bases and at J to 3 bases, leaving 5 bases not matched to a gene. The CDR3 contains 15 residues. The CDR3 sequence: CASSPSGGPNEKLFF. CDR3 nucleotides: TGTGCCAGTAGTCCGTCAGGGGGCCCTAATGAAAAACTGTTTTTT.